This entry lists 8 T cell receptor beta chains sequenced from one sample in a study of T-cell memory formation after mild COVID-19. TCRdb itself ran the 5' RACE reads through MiXCR, one entry per CDR3 protein. The data show under 700,000 distinct CDR3 sequences, roughly 20% seen once. The specimen sequenced was PBMCs or a T cell subset sorted from them (not recorded which). The receptors derive from an adult woman who had mild COVID-19 (a few samples of this study predate the infection). Cell type and time point are not known.

The CDR3 DNA reads as TGTGCCAGCAGCCTCGAAAGGGGACAGGCTGGGGGCTACACCTTC. It yields the protein CASSLERGQAGGYTF. The gene calls are TRBV7-9 and TRBJ1-2, with 8 nucleotides matching TRBD1. The CDR3 runs 15 residues. V was clipped by 5 bases and J by 8 bases; unmatched bases: 13. Germline V gene lookup returns CDR1 SEHNR and CDR2 FQNEAQ (reference sequence).

The chain carries TRBV6-2 or TRBV6-3 and TRBJ2-6; tentatively, D is TRBD1 or TRBD2 (5 bases each). The germline CDR1 and CDR2 sequences are MNHEY and SVGEGT. The CDR3 consists of 11 residues. The V and J ends lost 2 bases and 12 bases respectively, with 5 bases between them. The CDR3 DNA reads as TGTGCCAGCAGTTACGGGGGCGTCCTGACTTTC. The encoded protein is CASSYGGVLTF.

V and J are TRBV7-3 and TRBJ2-1; D is perhaps TRBD2 (6 bases). This CDR3 contains 13 residues. Germline V lookup: CDR1 SGHTA, CDR2 FQGTGA. The ends were cut back, 2 bases at V and 9 bases at J, with 11 bases in the middle. Here the CDR3 DNA reads TGTGCCAGCAGCTTACACGGGGGTGGTGAGCAGTTCTTC. It encodes CASSLHGGGEQFF.

This clonotype was counted at least ten times. V gene TRBV4-2 combines with J gene TRBJ2-7; 9 bases line up with TRBD1. This CDR3 is built from 15 residues. V was clipped by 4 bases and J by 7 bases; unmatched bases: 11. Germline V gene lookup returns CDR1 LGHNA and CDR2 YNFKEQ. The CDR3 DNA follows: TGTGCCAGCAGCCGAGAACCACAGGGGGCGGGTGAGCAGTACTTC. It encodes CASSREPQGAGEQYF.

This clonotype was seen many times. The chain carries TRBV29-1 and TRBJ2-7, with D perhaps matching TRBD1 or TRBD2 (5 bases each). This CDR3 comprises 13 residues. V shed 6 bases and J shed 0 bases, with 12 bases lying between them. Germline V gene data show CDR1 as SQVTM and CDR2 as ANQGSEA. The CDR3 here is CSVLGTDSYEQYF. CDR3 sequence (DNA): TGCAGCGTCCTTGGGACGGACTCCTACGAGCAGTACTTC.

The chain combines TRBV29-1 with TRBJ1-1; the D gene is possibly TRBD1 (6 bases). The length of the CDR3 is 12 residues. Germline V gene data show CDR1 as SQVTM and CDR2 as ANQGSEA. V lost 7 bases and J lost 4, with 13 bases in between. Here the CDR3 DNA reads TGCAGCGCTAGGACAGTAAGCACTGAAGCTTTCTTT. Its translation is CSARTVSTEAFF.

V and J are TRBV12-3 or TRBV12-4 and TRBJ2-2; TRBD2 might be the D (5 bases). Trimming took 6 bases from V and 6 from J, leaving 8 bases between them. The CDR3 runs to 12 residues. CDR3 coding DNA: TGTGCCAGCAGATCCGGGGCCGGGGAGCTGTTTTTT. Residues: CASRSGAGELFF.

A few counts support this clonotype. The J gene is TRBJ2-7, the V gene TRBV5-1, with D perhaps TRBD2 (6 bases). The CDR3 loop spans 14 amino acids. The germline gives CDR1 SGHRS, CDR2 YFSETQ. V gave up 0 bases and J gave up 5 bases, with 12 bases separating them. In nucleotides, the CDR3 is TGCGCCAGCAGCTTGGGAGGCGGGAACAACGAGCAGTACTTC. It specifies CASSLGGGNNEQYF.